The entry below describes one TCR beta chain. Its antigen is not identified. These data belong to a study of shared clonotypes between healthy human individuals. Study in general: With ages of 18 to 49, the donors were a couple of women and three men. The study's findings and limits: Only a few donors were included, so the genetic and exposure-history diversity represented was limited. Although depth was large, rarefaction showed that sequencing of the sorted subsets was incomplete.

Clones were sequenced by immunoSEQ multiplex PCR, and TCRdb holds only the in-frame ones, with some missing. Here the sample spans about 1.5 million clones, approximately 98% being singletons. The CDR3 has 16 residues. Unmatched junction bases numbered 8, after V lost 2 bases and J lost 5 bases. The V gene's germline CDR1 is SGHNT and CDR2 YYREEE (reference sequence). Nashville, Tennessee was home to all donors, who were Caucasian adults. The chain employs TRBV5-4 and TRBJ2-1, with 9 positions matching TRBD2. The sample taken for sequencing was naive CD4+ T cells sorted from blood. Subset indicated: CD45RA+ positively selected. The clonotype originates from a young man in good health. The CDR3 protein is CASSFTGGRDNNEQFF. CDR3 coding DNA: TGTGCCAGCAGCTTTACCGGCGGGAGGGACAACAATGAGCAGTTCTTC. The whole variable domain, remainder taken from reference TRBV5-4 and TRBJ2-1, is ETGVTQSPTHLIKTRGQQVTLRCSSQSGHNTVSWYQQALGQGPQFIFQYYREEENGRGNFPPRFSGLQFPNYSSELNVNALELDDSALYLCASSFTGGRDNNEQFFGPGTRLTVL.